This T cell receptor beta chain was sequenced for a study of T cells after yellow fever vaccination. MiXCR, applied by TCRdb to the 5' RACE reads, yields one record per CDR3 protein. The data hold a few hundred thousand distinct CDR3 sequences, with around a tenth observed a single time. With 0 bases removed from V and 1 base from J, the gap between germline ends came to 9 bases. This CDR3 has 15 residues. Germline CDR1 reads MNHEY; CDR2 reads SVGAGI. This clonotype originated in a man in his late teens or twenties who received the YFV17D yellow fever vaccine. The sample consisted of PBMCs, taken on the day of the first yellow fever vaccination. The V call is TRBV6-5, the J call TRBJ2-5; D not certain. The CDR3 loop is CASSYSTQFQETQYF. CDR3 nucleotide sequence: TGTGCCAGCAGTTACTCAACCCAATTCCAAGAGACCCAGTACTTC.